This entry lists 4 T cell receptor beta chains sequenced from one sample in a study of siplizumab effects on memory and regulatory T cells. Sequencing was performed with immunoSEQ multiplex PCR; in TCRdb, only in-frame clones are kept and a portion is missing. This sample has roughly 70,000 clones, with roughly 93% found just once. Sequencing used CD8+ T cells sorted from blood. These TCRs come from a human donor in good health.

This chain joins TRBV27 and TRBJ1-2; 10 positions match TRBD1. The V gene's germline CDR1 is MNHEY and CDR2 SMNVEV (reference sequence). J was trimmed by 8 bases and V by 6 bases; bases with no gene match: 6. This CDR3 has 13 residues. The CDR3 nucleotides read TGTGCCAGCAGCCCGACAGGGGGCGGGGGCTACACCTTC. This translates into CASSPTGGGGYTF.

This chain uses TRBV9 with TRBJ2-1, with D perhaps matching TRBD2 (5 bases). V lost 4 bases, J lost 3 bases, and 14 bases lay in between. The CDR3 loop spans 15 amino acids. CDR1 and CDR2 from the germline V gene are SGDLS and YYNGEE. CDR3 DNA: TGTGCCAGCAGCCCTACTTCGGGGATCTACAATGAGCAGTTCTTC. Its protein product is CASSPTSGIYNEQFF.

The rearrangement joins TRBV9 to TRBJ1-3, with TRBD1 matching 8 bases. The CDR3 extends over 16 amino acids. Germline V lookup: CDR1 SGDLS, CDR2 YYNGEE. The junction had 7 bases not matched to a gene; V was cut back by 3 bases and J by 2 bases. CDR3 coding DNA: TGTGCCAGCAGCGAGCCCGACAGGGGAGCTGGAAACACCATATATTTT. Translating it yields CASSEPDRGAGNTIYF.

DNA of the CDR3: TGTGCCAGCACCGGGGGGAGCTCCTACGAGCAGTACTTC. Amino acids: CASTGGSSYEQYF. This rearrangement joins TRBV4-2 to TRBJ2-7; 7 bases align to TRBD2. J lost 0 bases, V lost 7 bases, and 3 bases had no gene match. Germline V lookup: CDR1 LGHNA, CDR2 YNFKEQ. This CDR3 contains 13 residues.